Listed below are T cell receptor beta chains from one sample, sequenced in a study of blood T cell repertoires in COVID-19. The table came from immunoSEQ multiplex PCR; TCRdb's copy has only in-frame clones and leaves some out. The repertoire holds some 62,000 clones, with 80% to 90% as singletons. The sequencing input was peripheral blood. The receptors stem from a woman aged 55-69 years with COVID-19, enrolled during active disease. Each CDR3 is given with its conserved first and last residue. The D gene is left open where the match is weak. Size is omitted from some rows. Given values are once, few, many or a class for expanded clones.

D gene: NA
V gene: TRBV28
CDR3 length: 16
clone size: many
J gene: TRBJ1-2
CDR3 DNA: TGTGCCAGCAGTTTGCGGGGGGGGACTCCCTTGAGTGGCTACACCTTC
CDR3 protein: CASSLRGGTPLSGYTF

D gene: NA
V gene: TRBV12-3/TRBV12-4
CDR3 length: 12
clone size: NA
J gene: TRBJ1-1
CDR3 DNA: TGTGCCAGCACCCACAGGAACACTGAAGCTTTCTTT
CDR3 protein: CASTHRNTEAFF

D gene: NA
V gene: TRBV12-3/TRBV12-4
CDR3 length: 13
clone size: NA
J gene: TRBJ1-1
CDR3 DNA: TGTGCCAGCAGTTTAACAATGAACACTGAAGCTTTCTTT
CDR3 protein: CASSLTMNTEAFF

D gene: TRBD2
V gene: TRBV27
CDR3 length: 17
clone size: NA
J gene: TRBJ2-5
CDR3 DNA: TGTGCCAGCAGTTTCCTTAGCGGGAGTCCCTTGGCAGAGACCCAGTACTTC
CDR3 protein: CASSFLSGSPLAETQYF

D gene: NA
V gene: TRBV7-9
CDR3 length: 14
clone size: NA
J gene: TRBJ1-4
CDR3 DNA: TGTGCCAGCAGCTTAGCGGGGGCCGGGGAAAAACTGTTTTTT
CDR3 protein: CASSLAGAGEKLFF

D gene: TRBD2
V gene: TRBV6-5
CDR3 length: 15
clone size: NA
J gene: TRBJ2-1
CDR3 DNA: TGTGCCAGCAGTTACGGGCTAGCGGGAGGGCCTGGGCAGTTCTTC
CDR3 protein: CASSYGLAGGPGQFF

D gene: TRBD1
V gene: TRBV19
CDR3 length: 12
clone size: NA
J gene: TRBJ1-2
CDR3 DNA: TGTGCCAGTAGTATGGACAGGGCACTTTACACCTTC
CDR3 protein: CASSMDRALYTF

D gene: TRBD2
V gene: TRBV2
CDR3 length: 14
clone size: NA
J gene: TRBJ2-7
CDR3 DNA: TGTGCCATCCCGACTAGCGGGACTTCCTACGAGCAGTACTTC
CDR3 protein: CAIPTSGTSYEQYF

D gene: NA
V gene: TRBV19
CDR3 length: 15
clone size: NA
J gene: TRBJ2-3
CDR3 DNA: TGTGCCAGTAACCCACTAGGGATGAGGTCAGATACGCAGTATTTT
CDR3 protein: CASNPLGMRSDTQYF

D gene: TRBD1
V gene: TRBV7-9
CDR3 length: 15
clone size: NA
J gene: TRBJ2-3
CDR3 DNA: TGTGCCAGCAGCCCACAGGGGAGCAGCACAGATACGCAGTATTTT
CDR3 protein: CASSPQGSSTDTQYF

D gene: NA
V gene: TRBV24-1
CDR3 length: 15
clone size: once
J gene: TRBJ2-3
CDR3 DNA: TGTGCCACCAGTGATACTAGAACTAGCACAGATACGCAGTATTTT
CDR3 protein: CATSDTRTSTDTQYF

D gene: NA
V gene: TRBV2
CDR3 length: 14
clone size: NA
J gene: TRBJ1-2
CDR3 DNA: TGTGCCAGCAGTTTCGAGGCAGCTAACTATGGCTACACCTTC
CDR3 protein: CASSFEAANYGYTF

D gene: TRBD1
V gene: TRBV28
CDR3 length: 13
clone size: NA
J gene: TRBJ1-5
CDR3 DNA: TGTGCCAGCAGGGAGACAGGGGATCAGCCCCAGCATTTT
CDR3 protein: CASRETGDQPQHF

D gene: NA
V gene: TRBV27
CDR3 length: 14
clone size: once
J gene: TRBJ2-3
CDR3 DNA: TGTGCCAGCAGCTCCCGGGGGAGCACAGATACGCAGTATTTT
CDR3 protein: CASSSRGSTDTQYF

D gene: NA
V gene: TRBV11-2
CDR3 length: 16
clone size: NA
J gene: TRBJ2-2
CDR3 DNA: TGTGCCAGCAGCCTCAGACTAGTAGCGAACACCGGGGAGCTGTTTTTT
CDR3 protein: CASSLRLVANTGELFF

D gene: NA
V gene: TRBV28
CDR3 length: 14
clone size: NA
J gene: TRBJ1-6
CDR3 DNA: TGTGCCAGCGGTCAAACAGCCTATAATTCACCCCTCCACTTT
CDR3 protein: CASGQTAYNSPLHF

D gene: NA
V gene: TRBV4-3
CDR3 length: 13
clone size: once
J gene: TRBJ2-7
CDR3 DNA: TGCGCCAGCAGCCAAGGACTAGCCTACGAGCAGTACTTC
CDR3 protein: CASSQGLAYEQYF

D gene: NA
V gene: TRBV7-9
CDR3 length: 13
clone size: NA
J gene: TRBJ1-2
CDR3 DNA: TGTGCCAGCAGCCCAGACAGCATCTATGGCTACACCTTC
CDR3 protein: CASSPDSIYGYTF

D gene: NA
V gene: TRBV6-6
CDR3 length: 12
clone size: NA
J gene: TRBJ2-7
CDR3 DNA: TGTGCCAGCAGCCAGGTTTTCAACGAGCAGTACTTC
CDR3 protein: CASSQVFNEQYF

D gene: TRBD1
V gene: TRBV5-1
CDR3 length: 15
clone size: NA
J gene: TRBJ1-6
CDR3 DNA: TGCGCCAGCAGCTTGGGACCAGGGGGCCAGTCACCCCTCCACTTT
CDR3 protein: CASSLGPGGQSPLHF

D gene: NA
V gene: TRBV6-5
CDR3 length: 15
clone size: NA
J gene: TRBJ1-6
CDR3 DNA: TGTGCCAGCTCGTCCCTGTGGGGGGGGAATTCACCCCTCCACTTT
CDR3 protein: CASSSLWGGNSPLHF

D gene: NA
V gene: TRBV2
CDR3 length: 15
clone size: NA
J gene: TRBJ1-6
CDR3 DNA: TGTGCCAGCAGTGATCGCAGGGAACATAATTCACCCCTCCACTTT
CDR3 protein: CASSDRREHNSPLHF

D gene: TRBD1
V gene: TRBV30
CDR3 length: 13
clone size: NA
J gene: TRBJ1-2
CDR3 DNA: TGTGCCTGGAGTCCCGGACAGGCCCGCGGCTACACCTTC
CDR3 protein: CAWSPGQARGYTF

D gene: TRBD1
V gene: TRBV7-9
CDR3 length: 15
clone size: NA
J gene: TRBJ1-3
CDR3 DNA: TGTGCCAGTCGTACAGGGGCAGGGACTGGAAACACCATATATTTT
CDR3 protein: CASRTGAGTGNTIYF

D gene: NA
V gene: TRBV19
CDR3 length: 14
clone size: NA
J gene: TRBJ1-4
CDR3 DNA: TGTGCCAGTAGTATAGGACAGACTAATGAAAAACTGTTTTTT
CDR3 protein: CASSIGQTNEKLFF

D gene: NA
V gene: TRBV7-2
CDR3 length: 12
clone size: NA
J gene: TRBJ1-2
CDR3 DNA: TGTGCCAGCAGATCGGACGGGACAGGCTACACCTTC
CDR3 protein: CASRSDGTGYTF

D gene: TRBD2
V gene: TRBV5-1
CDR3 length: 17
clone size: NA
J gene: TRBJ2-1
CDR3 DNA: TGCGCCAGCAGCTTGGCCGCCGCGGGAGGCCCCTACAATGAGCAGTTCTTC
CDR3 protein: CASSLAAAGGPYNEQFF

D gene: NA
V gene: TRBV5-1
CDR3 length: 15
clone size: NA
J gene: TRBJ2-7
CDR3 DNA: TGCGCCAGCAGCTTGACTGTCCCGGGAGTGAGCGAGCAGTACTTC
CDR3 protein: CASSLTVPGVSEQYF

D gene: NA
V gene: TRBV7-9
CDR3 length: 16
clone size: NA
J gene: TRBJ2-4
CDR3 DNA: TGTGCCAGCAGCTTAGCAGAGGCGATTGCCAAAAACATTCAGTACTTC
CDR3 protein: CASSLAEAIAKNIQYF

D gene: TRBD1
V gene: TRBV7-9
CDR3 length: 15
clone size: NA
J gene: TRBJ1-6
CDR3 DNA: TGTGCCAGCAGCTCGGGACAGGGTGAGAATTCACCCCTCCACTTT
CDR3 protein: CASSSGQGENSPLHF

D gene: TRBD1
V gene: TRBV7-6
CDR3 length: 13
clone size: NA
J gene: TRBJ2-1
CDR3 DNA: TGTGCCAGCAGCCGCGACAGGGCACGAGAGCAGTTCTTC
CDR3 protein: CASSRDRAREQFF

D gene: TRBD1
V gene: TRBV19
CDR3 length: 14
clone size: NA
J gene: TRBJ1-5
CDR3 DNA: TGTGCCAGTAGTGTCGACAGGGGTTATCAGCCCCAGCATTTT
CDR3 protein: CASSVDRGYQPQHF

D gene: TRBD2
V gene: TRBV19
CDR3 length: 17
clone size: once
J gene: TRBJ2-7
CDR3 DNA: TGTGCCAGTAGTACTCTTTCGTTAGCGGGAGAAGCCTACGAGCAGTACTTC
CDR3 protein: CASSTLSLAGEAYEQYF

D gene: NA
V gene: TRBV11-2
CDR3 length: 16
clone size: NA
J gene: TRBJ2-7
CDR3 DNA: TGTGCCAGCAGCACTAGCCCTAAGGGAACCCCCTACGAGCAGTACTTC
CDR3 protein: CASSTSPKGTPYEQYF

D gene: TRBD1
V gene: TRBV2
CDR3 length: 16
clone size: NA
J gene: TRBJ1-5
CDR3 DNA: TGTGCCAGCACATTGACGCGGGACAGGGTAAATCAGCCCCAGCATTTT
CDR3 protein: CASTLTRDRVNQPQHF

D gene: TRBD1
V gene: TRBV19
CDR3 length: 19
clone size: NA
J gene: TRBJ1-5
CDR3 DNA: TGTGCCAGTAGTGCCGGACAGGGACGAAGGTTATATAGCAATCAGCCCCAGCATTTT
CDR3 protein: CASSAGQGRRLYSNQPQHF

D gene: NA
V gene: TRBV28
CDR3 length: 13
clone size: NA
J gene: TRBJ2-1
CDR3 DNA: TGTGCCTCACGGGGTCCCTCCTACAATGAGCAGTTCTTC
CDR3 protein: CASRGPSYNEQFF

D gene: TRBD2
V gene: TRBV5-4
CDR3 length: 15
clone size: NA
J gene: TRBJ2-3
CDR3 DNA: TGTGCCAGCAGTCGAGCGGGATACCCCCACAAGACGCAGTATTTT
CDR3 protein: CASSRAGYPHKTQYF

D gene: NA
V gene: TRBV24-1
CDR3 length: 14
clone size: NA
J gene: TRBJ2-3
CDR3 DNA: TGTGCCACCAGGGGGGCGTTCGAAGCAGATACGCAGTATTTT
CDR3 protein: CATRGAFEADTQYF